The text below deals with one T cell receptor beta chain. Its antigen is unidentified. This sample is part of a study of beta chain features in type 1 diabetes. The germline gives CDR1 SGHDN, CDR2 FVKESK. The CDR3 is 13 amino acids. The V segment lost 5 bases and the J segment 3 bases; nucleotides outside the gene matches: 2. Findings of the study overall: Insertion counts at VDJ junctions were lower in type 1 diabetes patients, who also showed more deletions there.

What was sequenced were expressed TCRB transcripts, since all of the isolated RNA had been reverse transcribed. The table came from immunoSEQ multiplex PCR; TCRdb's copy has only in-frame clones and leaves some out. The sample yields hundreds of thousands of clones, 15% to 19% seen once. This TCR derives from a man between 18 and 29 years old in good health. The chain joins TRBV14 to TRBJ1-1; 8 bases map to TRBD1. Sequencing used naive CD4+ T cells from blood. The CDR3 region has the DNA TGTGCCAGCAGCTACAGGGGGGACACTGAAGCTTTCTTT. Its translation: CASSYRGDTEAFF. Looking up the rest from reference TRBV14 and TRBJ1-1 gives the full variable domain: EAGVTQFPSHSVIEKGQTVTLRCDPISGHDNLYWYRRVMGKEIKFLLHFVKESKQDESGMPNNRFLAERTGGTYSTLKVQPAELEDSGVYFCASSYRGDTEAFFGQGTRLTVV.